This T cell receptor (beta chain) was recovered during a study of control samples from healthy donors and cancer patients. Profiled with immunoSEQ multiplex PCR; TCRdb holds only in-frame clones, not every one. The sample has some 45,000 clones; around four fifths are singletons. The V gene lost 5 bases and the J gene lost 3 bases, with 15 bases spanning the gap. The germline gives CDR1 MNHEY, CDR2 SVGEGT. This CDR3 is built from 15 residues. The sample consisted of blood. This receptor was taken from a man in his 60s in good health. This chain uses TRBV6-2 or TRBV6-3 with TRBJ2-3, with D possibly TRBD1 on 8 matching bases. CDR3 coding DNA: TGTGCCAGCAGTCCGACAGGGGAGGGGACAGATACGCAGTATTTT. Its protein product is CASSPTGEGTDTQYF.